This T cell receptor beta chain was observed in a study of T-cell reconstitution after alpha-beta-depleted transplantation in children listed by TCRdb under 2016. At the level of the whole study: The study quantitatively tracked T-cell immune reconstitution after TCRalphabeta/CD19-depleted allogeneic hematopoietic cell transplantation in children using TCR repertoire profiling.

The protocol used for the library was PCR. Sequencing took place on an Illumina HiSeq 2500. To normalize quantification of the TCRbeta repertoire, the TCR libraries were built with molecular barcoding that relied on unique molecular identifiers. In-frame beta chains were kept once TCRdb had trimmed the public reads at Q25 with fastp and called clones with MiXCR. A single entry per CDR3 protein holds the most common genes and DNA from its merged rows. The sample table contains approximately 390,000 distinct CDR3 sequences; only one count was recorded for roughly a tenth of them. Together, the top ten hold over 4.5% of the sample. The germline V end is reduced by 0 bases and the J end by 7 bases; junction bases left unmatched: 6. The germline V gene encodes CDR1 MNHEY and CDR2 SVGAGI. Including the terminal cysteine and phenylalanine, the CDR3 comprises 15 residues. The DNA shown is the 45-base CDR3, in frame from base 1.

Details on this clonotype: Its binding antigen is unknown. Base quality data are lacking; no much larger clone is found one base away.

The receptor was isolated from a human donor who donated a stem cell graft to a child with acute myeloid leukemia. The chain is assembled from TRBV6-5 and TRBJ2-1, with TRBD1 identical over 7 junction bases. The material was PBMCs from the stem cell graft donor, obtained from the stem cell graft. The DNA sequence follows: TGTGCCAGCAGTTACTCGACAGGGCGTGGGAATGAGCAGTTCTTC. This translates into CASSYSTGRGNEQFF.